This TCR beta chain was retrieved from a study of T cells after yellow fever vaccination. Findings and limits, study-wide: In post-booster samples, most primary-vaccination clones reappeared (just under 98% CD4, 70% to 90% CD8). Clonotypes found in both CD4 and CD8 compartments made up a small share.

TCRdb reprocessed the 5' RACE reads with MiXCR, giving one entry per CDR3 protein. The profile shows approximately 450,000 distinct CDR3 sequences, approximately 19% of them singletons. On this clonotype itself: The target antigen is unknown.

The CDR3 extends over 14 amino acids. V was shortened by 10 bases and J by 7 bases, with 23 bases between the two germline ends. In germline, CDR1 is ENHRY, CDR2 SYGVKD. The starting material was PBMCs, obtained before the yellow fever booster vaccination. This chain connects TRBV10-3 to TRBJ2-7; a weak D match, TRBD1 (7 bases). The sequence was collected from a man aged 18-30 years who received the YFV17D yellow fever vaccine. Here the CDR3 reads CATGGTVRGGEQYV. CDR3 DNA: TGTGCCACGGGCGGGACAGTTAGGGGTGGGGAGCAGTACGTC.